This T cell receptor beta chain emerged from a study of beta chain features in type 1 diabetes. In its sample, this clone was seen a few times. V lost 1 base and J lost 3; bases outside the gene matches: 9. The V gene's germline CDR1 is LGHNA and CDR2 YNFKEQ. CDR3 length: 17 residues. TCRB transcripts that were expressed got sequenced, as all of the isolated RNA had been reverse transcribed. For naive, central memory and regulatory T cell samples, reads averaged about 3.7 million. Generated by immunoSEQ multiplex PCR, the TCRdb table keeps only in-frame clones and is missing some. Here the sample spans 450,000 or so clones, roughly an eighth being singletons. The collection from each donor was one heparinised blood draw averaging roughly 100 mL.

The receptor's source is a woman aged 18-35 years in good health. The sequenced material came from naive CD4+ T cells from blood. The chain uses TRBV4-2 and TRBJ2-3, with TRBD2 matching 8 bases. As DNA, the CDR3 is TGTGCCAGCAGCCAAGGGGATAGCGGGGCTACTACAGATACGCAGTATTTT. Amino acid sequence: CASSQGDSGATTDTQYF.